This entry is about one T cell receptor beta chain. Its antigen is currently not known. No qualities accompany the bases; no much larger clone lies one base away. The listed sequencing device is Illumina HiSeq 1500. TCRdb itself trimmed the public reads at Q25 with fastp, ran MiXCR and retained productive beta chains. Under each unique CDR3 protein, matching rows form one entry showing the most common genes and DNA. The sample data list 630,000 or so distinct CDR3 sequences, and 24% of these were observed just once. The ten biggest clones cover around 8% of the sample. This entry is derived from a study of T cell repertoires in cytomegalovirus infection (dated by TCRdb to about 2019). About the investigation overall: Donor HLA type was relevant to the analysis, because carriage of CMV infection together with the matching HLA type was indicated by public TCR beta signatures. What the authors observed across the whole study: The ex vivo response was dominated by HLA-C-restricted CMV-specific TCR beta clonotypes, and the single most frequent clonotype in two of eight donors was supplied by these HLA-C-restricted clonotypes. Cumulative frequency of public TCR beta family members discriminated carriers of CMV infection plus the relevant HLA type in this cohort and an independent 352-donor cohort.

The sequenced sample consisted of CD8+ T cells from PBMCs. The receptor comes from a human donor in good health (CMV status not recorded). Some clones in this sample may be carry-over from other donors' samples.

The CDR3 in this case is CASSSPPDREIYNEQFF. The nucleotides read TGTGCCAGCAGTTCTCCACCTGACAGGGAGATCTACAATGAGCAGTTCTTC. The V and J genes are TRBV12-3 or TRBV12-4 and TRBJ2-1, with 7 central nucleotides matching TRBD1. The cysteine opens and the phenylalanine closes a CDR3 of 17 amino acids. Only the CDR3 DNA stays, 51 bases, in frame from base 1. The junction shows trimming of 4 bases on V and 3 bases on J, and the gene matches do not reach 12 bases of it.